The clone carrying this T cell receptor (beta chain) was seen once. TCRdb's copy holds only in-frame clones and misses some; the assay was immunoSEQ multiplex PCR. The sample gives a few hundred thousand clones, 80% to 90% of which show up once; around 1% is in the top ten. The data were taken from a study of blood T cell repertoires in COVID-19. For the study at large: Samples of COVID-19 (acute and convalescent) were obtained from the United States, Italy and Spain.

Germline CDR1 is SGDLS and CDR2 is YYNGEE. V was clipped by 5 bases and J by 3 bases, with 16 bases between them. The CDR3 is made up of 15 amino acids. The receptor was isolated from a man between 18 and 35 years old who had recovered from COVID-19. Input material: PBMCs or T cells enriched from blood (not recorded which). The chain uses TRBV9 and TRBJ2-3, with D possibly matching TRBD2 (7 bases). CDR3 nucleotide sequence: TGTGCCAGCAGTGATGCGGGGGCCGGGACAGATACGCAGTATTTT. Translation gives CASSDAGAGTDTQYF.